This T cell receptor (beta chain) was observed in a study of vaccination effects on CD4 cells after COVID-19. Whole-study context: Among convalescent patients, two provided samples 16 days and one week before vaccination.

Following culture for approximately 11 days, CD4+ T cells were isolated. It was between March and December 2020 that the person had a SARS-CoV-2 infection confirmed by PCR. Half the medium was swapped for IL-2 medium on days 3 and 7. Assay: immunoSEQ multiplex PCR; the TCRdb copy retains only in-frame clones and omits some. This sample has more than 45,000 clones, with 60% to 85% found just once. Turning to this clone: No antigen is known for it.

The junction had 5 bases not matched to a gene; V was cut back by 0 bases and J by 0 bases. Germline V lookup: CDR1 GTSNPN, CDR2 SVGIG (reference sequence). This CDR3 contains 16 residues. Whole-study results and caveats: A shortage of convalescent patients and an absence of early post-infection timepoints characterized the study.

The material was CD4+ T cells from PBMCs cultured without peptide, obtained before COVID-19 vaccination. The receptor's source is a human donor who had a prior SARS-CoV-2 infection. This chain connects TRBV30 to TRBJ1-3; the match to TRBD1 covers 7 bases. The CDR3 DNA is TGTGCCTGGAGTGTCAAAGGGACAGCCTCTGGAAACACCATATATTTT. Its protein product is CAWSVKGTASGNTIYF. Full variable domain (remainder filled in from reference TRBV30 and TRBJ1-3): SQTIHQWPATLVQPVGSPLSLECTVEGTSNPNLYWYRQAAGRGLQLLFYSVGIGQISSEVPQNLSASRPQDRQFILSSKKLLLSDSGFYLCAWSVKGTASGNTIYFGEGSWLTVV.